These 27 T cell receptor beta chains were all obtained from the same sample, sequenced in a study of blood T cell repertoires in COVID-19. Only in-frame clones appear in the TCRdb table, and some are missing; sequencing was by immunoSEQ multiplex PCR. The data show about 140,000 clones, around 90% seen once. The sequenced sample was peripheral blood. All receptors derive from a woman aged 60 to 75 with acute or convalescent COVID-19.

The chain joins TRBV7-2 to TRBJ2-1; TRBD1 might be the D (6 bases). V dropped 2 bases and J dropped 5 bases, with 10 bases sitting between them. Germline V gene data show CDR1 as SGHTA and CDR2 as FQGNSA. The CDR3 spans 14 residues. CDR3 in DNA: TGTGCCAGCAGCTTATTGGGGGCGGACAATGAGCAGTTCTTC. This sequence encodes CASSLLGADNEQFF.

The V gene is TRBV27, the J gene TRBJ1-6, with a weak D call TRBD1 (5 bases). CDR1 and CDR2 (germline): MNHEY, SMNVEV (reference sequence). CDR3 length equals 15 residues. Trimming cost V 3 bases and J 9 bases, with 15 bases left between them. CDR3 sequence reads: CASSFASLGGSPLHF. As DNA, the CDR3 is TGTGCCAGCAGTTTTGCCAGCCTCGGGGGTTCACCCCTCCACTTT.

The chain combines TRBV19 with TRBJ1-6, with a weak D call TRBD1 (5 bases). The germline V gene encodes CDR1 LNHDA and CDR2 SQIVND (reference sequence). V was clipped by 6 bases and J by 5 bases, with 11 bases between them. The CDR3 runs 14 residues. CDR3 protein: CASRTGGNNSPLHF. As DNA, the CDR3 is TGTGCCAGTAGGACCGGGGGGAATAATTCACCCCTCCACTTT.

CDR3 sequence: CASIYGGGLNTEAFF. The CDR3 DNA follows: TGTGCCAGTATCTATGGGGGAGGATTGAACACTGAAGCTTTCTTT. The chain combines TRBV19 with TRBJ1-1; tentative D call: TRBD1 (5 bases). Germline assignment: CDR1 LNHDA and CDR2 SQIVND (reference sequence). Trimming stripped 7 bases from V and 0 bases from J, with 15 bases between. This CDR3 has 15 amino acids.

With respect to this clone: Mismatch with germline at one junction end may stem from a read error. The genes are TRBV2 and TRBJ1-5; D ambiguous. CDR3 length: 14 residues. Germline loops: CDR1 SNHLY, CDR2 FYNNEI. CDR3 bases: TGTGCCAGCAATGAAGGACTCTCGGTTCAGCCCCAGCATTTT. Protein sequence: CASNEGLSVQPQHF.

The rearrangement links TRBV18 to TRBJ2-1, with D possibly being TRBD2 (7 bases). The V end lost 1 base, the J end lost 6 bases, and 16 bases lay between the germline ends. The germline CDR1 and CDR2 sequences are KGHSH and LQKENI. This CDR3 comprises 16 residues. CDR3 in DNA: TGTGCCAGCTCACCACGAGGAGGGGGGGCCGGCAATGAGCAGTTCTTC. Its protein product is CASSPRGGGAGNEQFF. The variable domain in full, completed from reference TRBV18 and TRBJ2-1, reads NAGVMQNPRHLVRRRGQEARLRCSPMKGHSHVYWYRQLPEEGLKFMVYLQKENIIDESGMPKERFSAEFPKEGPSILRIQQVVRGDSAAYFCASSPRGGGAGNEQFFGPGTRLTVL.

The chain carries TRBV2 and TRBJ2-7, with 9 bases that match TRBD2. The junction had 9 bases not matched to a gene; V was cut back by 6 bases and J by 6 bases. This CDR3 is built from 14 residues. Germline CDR1 is SNHLY and CDR2 is FYNNEI. CDR3 bases: TGTGCCAGCAGGCTAGCGGGGCCGTCCCGCGAGCAGTACTTC. Its protein product is CASRLAGPSREQYF.

This clone showed up just once. The gene calls are TRBV3-1 (or the pseudogene TRBV3-2) and TRBJ2-5; D is perhaps TRBD1 (5 bases). Germline V gene lookup returns CDR1 LGHDT and CDR2 YNNKEL (reference sequence). V was clipped by 4 bases and J by 1 base, with 13 bases between them. The CDR3 sequence is 15 residues long. CDR3 in DNA: TGTGCCAGCAGCCCGTTACAGGAACCCCAAGAGACCCAGTACTTC. Amino acids: CASSPLQEPQETQYF.

The chain links TRBV7-8 to TRBJ1-5; possible D gene TRBD1, 6 bases. This CDR3 is 15 amino acids long. V lost 4 bases and J 0 bases, leaving 10 bases between the germline ends. Germline-derived CDR1 and CDR2 are SGHVS and FQNEAQ. In DNA form, the CDR3 reads TGTGCCAGCAGCTCCTGGACAGATAGCAATCAGCCCCAGCATTTT. This gives the protein CASSSWTDSNQPQHF.

CDR3 protein: CASRVRDRSNNEQFF. Written as DNA, the CDR3 is TGTGCCAGCAGGGTCCGGGACAGGAGTAACAATGAGCAGTTCTTC. The V gene is TRBV5-4, the J gene TRBJ2-1; 8 bases are a match to TRBD1. This CDR3 comprises 15 residues. Germline lookup yields CDR1 SGHNT and CDR2 YYREEE (reference sequence). V shed 5 bases, J shed 5 bases, and the junction held 9 bases outside the gene matches.

This clone occurred once. V gene TRBV25-1 combines with J gene TRBJ2-3; D remains unclear. Germline V CDR1 and CDR2: MGHDK, SYGVNS. V was cut by 1 base and J by 2 bases, with 13 bases left in between. The CDR3 sequence is 16 residues long. CDR3 sequence: CASSESPSLFTDTQYF. CDR3 DNA sequence: TGTGCCAGCAGTGAATCCCCGTCGTTATTCACAGATACGCAGTATTTT.

The genes are TRBV5-1 and TRBJ1-2; D gene unclear. CDR3 length: 14 residues. V was pared by 1 base and J by 2 bases, with 9 bases between. Germline CDR1 SGHRS, CDR2 YFSETQ. CDR3 residues: CASSLTQLNYGYTF. The CDR3 nucleotides read TGCGCCAGCAGCTTGACACAGCTCAACTATGGCTACACCTTC.

The rearrangement joins TRBV12-3 or TRBV12-4 to TRBJ1-6; TRBD1 is a possible D gene (5 bases). V was trimmed by 10 bases and J by 0 bases, leaving 7 bases between them. This CDR3 has 13 residues. CDR3 sequence: CATTASYNSPLHF. In DNA, the CDR3 is TGTGCCACGACAGCCTCCTATAATTCACCCCTCCACTTT.

The chain combines TRBV7-2 with TRBJ1-3; D may be TRBD1 (5 bases). The germline V gene encodes CDR1 SGHTA and CDR2 FQGNSA. CDR3 length: 17 amino acids. V was clipped by 1 base and J by 0 bases, with 13 bases between them. The CDR3 here is CASSLGTNLRSGNTIYF. The CDR3 DNA reads as TGTGCCAGCAGCTTAGGGACAAATCTTCGCTCTGGAAACACCATATATTTT.

The V and J genes are TRBV24-1 and TRBJ1-5; 10 nucleotides align to TRBD1. V shed 5 bases, J shed 6 bases, and the junction held 6 bases outside the gene matches. This CDR3 spans 15 amino acids. The germline gives CDR1 KGHDR, CDR2 SFDVKD. The CDR3 DNA follows: TGTGCCACCAGTGTTGGGGACAGGGGTGGTCAGCCCCAGCATTTT. Protein sequence: CATSVGDRGGQPQHF.

The chain combines TRBV4-1 with TRBJ1-4, with a weak D call TRBD1 (5 bases). There are 16 residues in the CDR3. Germline V gene lookup returns CDR1 MGHRA and CDR2 YSYEKL. The V end lost 0 bases, the J end lost 4 bases, and 12 bases lay between the germline ends. CDR3 sequence (DNA): TGCGCCAGCAGCCAAGAAAGGGGAACAGTTAATGAAAAACTGTTTTTT. As protein: CASSQERGTVNEKLFF.

The chain carries TRBV15 and TRBJ1-2; TRBD1 matches at 7 bases. CDR3 length: 15 residues. The junction had 6 bases not matched to a gene; V was cut back by 2 bases and J by 3 bases. Germline V gene lookup returns CDR1 LNHNV and CDR2 YYDKDF (reference sequence). The chain's CDR3 is CATSRNRGLDYGYTF. CDR3 coding DNA: TGTGCCACCAGCAGAAACAGGGGTTTGGACTATGGCTACACCTTC. The complete variable domain, with remaining parts taken from reference TRBV15 and TRBJ1-2, reads DAMVIQNPRYQVTQFGKPVTLSCSQTLNHNVMYWYQQKSSQAPKLLFHYYDKDFNNEADTPDNFQSRRPNTSFCFLDIRSPGLGDTAMYLCATSRNRGLDYGYTFGSGTRLTVV.

The V call is TRBV19, the J call TRBJ2-2, with TRBD1 identical over 12 bases. The CDR3 extends over 19 amino acids. V trimming: 4 bases; J trimming: 5 bases; junction bases outside the gene matches: 14. Germline V gene lookup returns CDR1 LNHDA and CDR2 SQIVND (reference sequence). CDR3 protein: CASSSGTGGAGGETGELFF. CDR3 DNA sequence: TGTGCCAGTAGTAGTGGGACAGGGGGCGCGGGTGGTGAGACCGGGGAGCTGTTTTTT.

The chain uses TRBV11-2 and TRBJ1-2; 7 bases are shared with TRBD1. Germline assignment: CDR1 SGHAT and CDR2 FQNNGV. The CDR3 sequence is 14 residues long. Trimming at V came to 7 bases and at J to 10 bases, leaving 15 bases not matched to a gene. CDR3 DNA: TGTGCCAGCACCCGGGACAGAACGTGGGGCGACTACACCTTC. Encoded protein: CASTRDRTWGDYTF.

This clone was seen once. J is TRBJ1-1 and V is TRBV3-1 (or the pseudogene TRBV3-2); 12 bases agree with TRBD1. V was pared by 6 bases and J by 1 base, with 6 bases of the junction left unmatched. This CDR3 is 16 amino acids long. The germline V gene encodes CDR1 LGHDT and CDR2 YNNKEL (reference sequence). The CDR3 region has the DNA TGTGCCAGCAGTCCTGGGACAGGGGGCGCGAACACTGAAGCTTTCTTT. Amino acids: CASSPGTGGANTEAFF.

This chain connects TRBV6-2 or TRBV6-3 to TRBJ2-7, with 9 bases matching TRBD1. CDR3 length: 15 residues. The J segment lost 6 bases and the V segment lost 2 bases, leaving 8 bases of the junction unmatched. Germline CDR1 is MNHEY and CDR2 is SVGEGT. The CDR3 loop reads CASSYPTGGGTEQYF. DNA of the CDR3: TGTGCCAGCAGTTACCCGACAGGGGGAGGGACCGAGCAGTACTTC.

V gene TRBV19 combines with J gene TRBJ1-5; 8 nucleotides match TRBD1. V gave up 5 bases and J gave up 7 bases; unmatched junction bases: 7. Germline CDR1 and CDR2: LNHDA and SQIVND (reference sequence). The CDR3 is 14 amino acids. CDR3: CASSATGAGQPQHF. The CDR3 DNA reads TGTGCCAGTAGTGCGACAGGGGCAGGGCAGCCCCAGCATTTT.

The chain combines TRBV19 with TRBJ1-3; D remains ambiguous. Trimming cost V 6 bases and J 0 bases, with 12 bases left between them. The CDR3 length is 15 residues. Germline CDR1 is LNHDA and CDR2 is SQIVND (reference sequence). This CDR3 reads CASSQDTTSGNTIYF. As DNA, the CDR3 is TGTGCCAGTAGCCAAGACACCACCTCTGGAAACACCATATATTTT.

This clone has only one observation. The chain joins TRBV3-1 (or the pseudogene TRBV3-2) to TRBJ2-7; perhaps TRBD1 as D (6 bases). This CDR3 has 14 residues. Germline CDR1 is LGHDT and CDR2 is YNNKEL (reference sequence). V lost 5 bases to trimming and J lost 4 bases, with 15 bases between them. The CDR3 DNA is TGTGCCAGCAGCTTCGGGACAAATAATTACGAGCAGTACTTC. Its protein is CASSFGTNNYEQYF.

The genes are TRBV7-2 and TRBJ2-6; D is ambiguous. CDR3 size: 15 residues. Trimming pared 1 base from V and 0 bases from J, leaving 4 bases between. Per the germline V gene, CDR1 is SGHTA and CDR2 is FQGNSA. Here the CDR3 reads CASSLDYSGANVLTF. The DNA of the CDR3 is TGTGCCAGCAGCTTAGATTACTCTGGGGCCAACGTCCTGACTTTC.

V gene TRBV7-2 combines with J gene TRBJ1-5; a weak D match, TRBD1 (6 bases). Germline loops: CDR1 SGHTA, CDR2 FQGNSA. The CDR3 is made up of 15 amino acids. Trimming took off 5 bases at V and 4 bases at J, with 15 bases between the two ends. The CDR3 bases are TGTGCCAGCAGCGCCACAGGGACTAGGAATCAGCCCCAGCATTTT. Translation gives CASSATGTRNQPQHF.

This chain uses TRBV7-8 with TRBJ2-7, with D unresolved. V gave up 4 bases and J gave up 5 bases, with 12 bases separating them. Germline assignment: CDR1 SGHVS and CDR2 FQNEAQ. The CDR3 contains 13 residues. This CDR3 is CASSSALGDEQYF. In DNA, the CDR3 is TGTGCCAGCAGCTCCGCCCTAGGCGACGAGCAGTACTTC.